This TCR beta chain is drawn from a study of shared clonotypes between healthy human individuals. Study observations and caveats: Researchers sampled only blood; tissue repertoires likely differ.

DNA input for the unsorted PBMC replicate PCRs was around 300 ng, tens of thousands of T cell genomes. This table comes from immunoSEQ multiplex PCR, and its TCRdb copy is limited to in-frame clones, with some not included. The table has about 450,000 clones, around 80% seen once. Concerning this clone itself: Antigen: not known.

V lost 3 bases, J lost 0 bases, and 6 bases stayed unmatched. Germline lookup yields CDR1 SGHNT and CDR2 YYREEE (reference sequence). The CDR3 runs 16 residues. The V gene is TRBV5-4, the J gene TRBJ1-3, with TRBD1 matching 7 bases. The source of this sequence is a woman aged 40-49 years in good health. Some clones in this sample may be carry-over from other donors' samples. Sequenced sample: PBMCs. The CDR3 bases are TGTGCCAGCAGCTCCCGACAGGGAGCCTCTGGAAACACCATATATTTT. Encoded protein: CASSSRQGASGNTIYF.